A selection of T cell receptor beta chains follows, all from one sample in a study of blood T cell repertoires in COVID-19. Produced via immunoSEQ multiplex PCR; TCRdb's table is partial and in-frame only. The sample lists approximately 75,000 clones, 65% to 90% occurring once. Material: peripheral blood. These receptors all stem from a woman aged 50 to 60 with acute or convalescent COVID-19. Each CDR3 is given with its conserved first and last residue. The order of the fields is J gene, clone size, V gene, D gene, CDR3 DNA, CDR3 protein. D genes are given only for firm matches. Part of the rows lack a size; the others show once, few, many or a class for expanded clones.

TRBJ2-2 | NA | TRBV5-1 | TRBD2 | TGCGCCAGCAGCTCCCGGACTAGCGGGATCCCCAGTACGAACACCGGGGAGCTGTTTTTT | CASSSRTSGIPSTNTGELFF
TRBJ1-4 | NA | TRBV29-1 | TRBD1 | TGCAGCGTCGGTGGGACAGGGGGATTTGAAAAACTGTTTTTT | CSVGGTGGFEKLFF
TRBJ1-4 | NA | TRBV5-1 | TRBD1 | TGCGCCAGCACGGTACAGGGGGGAGATGAAAAACTGTTTTTT | CASTVQGGDEKLFF
TRBJ2-7 | NA | TRBV2 | TRBD2 | TGTGCCAGCAGTGAGAGTGCAGACGAGGGACTATACTACGAGCAGTACTTC | CASSESADEGLYYEQYF
TRBJ2-6 | NA | TRBV5-6 | TRBD1 | TGTGCCAGCATCCCCAGGGGGACTGGGGCCAACGTCCTGACTTTC | CASIPRGTGANVLTF
TRBJ1-1 | once | TRBV2 | TRBD1 | TGTGCCAGCAGTCAAAGGACAGGGGTCACTGAAGCTTTCTTT | CASSQRTGVTEAFF
TRBJ2-7 | NA | TRBV28 | TRBD1 | TGTGCCAGCAGTTTAATTAATAGCGAGTCGACAGGGGGATACGAGCGGTACTTC | CASSLINSESTGGYERYF
TRBJ2-7 | NA | TRBV5-1 | NA | TGCGCCAGCAGCTTGGGTACTTACTCCTACGAGCAGTACTTC | CASSLGTYSYEQYF
TRBJ1-1 | NA | TRBV7-9 | TRBD1 | TGTGCCAGCAGCTCTGATCTAGACAGGGGGTTGTCTGAAGCTTTCTTT | CASSSDLDRGLSEAFF
TRBJ2-5 | NA | TRBV9 | TRBD2 | TGTGCCAGCAGCTTTCGGACTAGCGGCCAAGAGACCCAGTACTTC | CASSFRTSGQETQYF
TRBJ1-3 | NA | TRBV7-3 | NA | TGTGCCAGCAGCTTCGGCGGGACGGTAAGCTCTGGAAACACCATATATTTT | CASSFGGTVSSGNTIYF
TRBJ2-3 | NA | TRBV2 | NA | TGTGCCAGTGGCGGGATTGATACGCAGTATTTT | CASGGIDTQYF
TRBJ2-1 | NA | TRBV28 | TRBD2 | TGTGCCAGCAAAGTTCCCGGGACTAGCGGGAGAGGGTTGTTCTTC | CASKVPGTSGRGLFF
TRBJ2-2 | few | TRBV9 | NA | TGTGCCAGCAGCCCTGGACATCGCACCGGGGAGCTGTTTTTT | CASSPGHRTGELFF
TRBJ1-4 | NA | TRBV19 | NA | TGTGCCAGTAGTATTCTCAATTCAGCTAATGAAAAACTGTTTTTT | CASSILNSANEKLFF
TRBJ2-1 | NA | TRBV5-1 | NA | TGCGCCAGCAGCCTCCAGGGTTCCTACAATGAGCAGTTCTTC | CASSLQGSYNEQFF
TRBJ2-2 | NA | TRBV5-5 | TRBD1 | TGTGCCAGCAGCCGACAGGGGCTCGGCGGGGAGCTGTTTTTT | CASSRQGLGGELFF
TRBJ2-1 | NA | TRBV24-1 | TRBD2 | TGTGCCACCAGTGCCACGGGCGGGGGGTACAATGAGCAGTTCTTC | CATSATGGGYNEQFF
TRBJ2-7 | NA | TRBV20-1 | NA | TGCAGTGCTAGTGACGAACACTACGAGCAGTACTTC | CSASDEHYEQYF
TRBJ1-2 | NA | TRBV9 | NA | TGTGCCAGCAGCGCAACACGTGGGGGCGCGAATGGCTACACCTTC | CASSATRGGANGYTF
TRBJ1-1 | few | TRBV3-1/TRBV3-2 | NA | TGTGCCAGCAGCCAAGTTGGAGGGTCAACTGAAGCTTTCTTT | CASSQVGGSTEAFF
TRBJ1-1 | NA | TRBV5-1 | TRBD1 | TGCGCCAGCAGCTATCAGGGGGGGAACACTGAAGCTTTCTTT | CASSYQGGNTEAFF
TRBJ1-6 | NA | TRBV28 | NA | TGTGCCAGCAGGGACGTAGGGGGAAATAATTCACCCCTCCACTTT | CASRDVGGNNSPLHF
TRBJ1-4 | NA | TRBV10-3 | NA | TGTGCCATCAGCCTTGGGGGAGGTGATGAAAAACTGTTTTTT | CAISLGGGDEKLFF
TRBJ2-7 | NA | TRBV6-5 | TRBD2 | TGTGCCAGCAGTTACTCTTTTGCGGGGGGCGCCTACGAGCAGTACTTC | CASSYSFAGGAYEQYF
TRBJ2-3 | NA | TRBV25-1 | NA | TGTGCCAGCAGTGATCCGGGGACTAGCACAGATACGCAGTATTTT | CASSDPGTSTDTQYF